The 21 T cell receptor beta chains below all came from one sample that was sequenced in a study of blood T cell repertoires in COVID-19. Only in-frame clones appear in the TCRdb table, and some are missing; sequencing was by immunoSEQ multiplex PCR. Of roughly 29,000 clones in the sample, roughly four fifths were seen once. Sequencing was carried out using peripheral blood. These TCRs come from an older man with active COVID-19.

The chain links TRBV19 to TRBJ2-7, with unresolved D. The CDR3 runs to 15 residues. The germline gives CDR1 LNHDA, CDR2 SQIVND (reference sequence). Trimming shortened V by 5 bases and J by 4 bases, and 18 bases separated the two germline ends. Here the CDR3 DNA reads TGTGCCAGTAGTCCGCAGAGCGCCGGAGCTTACGAGCAGTACTTC. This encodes CASSPQSAGAYEQYF.

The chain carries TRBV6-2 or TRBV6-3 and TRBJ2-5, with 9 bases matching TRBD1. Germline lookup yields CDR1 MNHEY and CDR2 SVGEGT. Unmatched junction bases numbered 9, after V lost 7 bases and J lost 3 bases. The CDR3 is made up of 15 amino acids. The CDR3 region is CASTPGQGRKETQYF. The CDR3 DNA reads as TGTGCCAGCACCCCCGGACAGGGGCGCAAAGAGACCCAGTACTTC.

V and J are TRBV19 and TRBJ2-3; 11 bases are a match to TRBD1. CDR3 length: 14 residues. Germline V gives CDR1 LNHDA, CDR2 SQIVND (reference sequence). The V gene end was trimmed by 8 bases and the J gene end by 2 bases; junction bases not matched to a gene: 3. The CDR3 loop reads CASRDRGSTDTQYF. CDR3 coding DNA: TGTGCCAGTCGGGACAGGGGGTCCACAGATACGCAGTATTTT. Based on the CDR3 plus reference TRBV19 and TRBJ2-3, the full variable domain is DGGITQSPKYLFRKEGQNVTLSCEQNLNHDAMYWYRQDPGQGLRLIYYSQIVNDFQKGDIAEGYSVSREKKESFPLTVTSAQKNPTAFYLCASRDRGSTDTQYFGPGTRLTVL.

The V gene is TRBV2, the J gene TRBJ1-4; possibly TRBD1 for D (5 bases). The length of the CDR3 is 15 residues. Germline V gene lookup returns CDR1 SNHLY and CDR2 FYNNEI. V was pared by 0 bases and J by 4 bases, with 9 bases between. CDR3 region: CASSEAGAGNEKLFF. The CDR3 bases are TGTGCCAGCAGTGAAGCAGGGGCCGGTAATGAAAAACTGTTTTTT.

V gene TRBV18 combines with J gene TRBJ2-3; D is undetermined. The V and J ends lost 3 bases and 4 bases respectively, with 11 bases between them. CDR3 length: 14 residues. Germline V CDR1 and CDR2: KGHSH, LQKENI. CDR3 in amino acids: CASSPLSLADTQYF. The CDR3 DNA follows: TGTGCCAGCTCACCCCTTTCACTGGCAGATACGCAGTATTTT.

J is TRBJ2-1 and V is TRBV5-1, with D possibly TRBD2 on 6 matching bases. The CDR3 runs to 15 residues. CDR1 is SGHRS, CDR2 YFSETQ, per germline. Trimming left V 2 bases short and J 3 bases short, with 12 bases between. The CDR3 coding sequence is TGCGCCAGCAGCTTCGGGGGAAAGGTCTACAATGAGCAGTTCTTC. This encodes CASSFGGKVYNEQFF. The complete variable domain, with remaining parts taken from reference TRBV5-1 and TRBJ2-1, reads KAGVTQTPRYLIKTRGQQVTLSCSPISGHRSVSWYQQTPGQGLQFLFEYFSETQRNKGNFPGRFSGRQFSNSRSEMNVSTLELGDSALYLCASSFGGKVYNEQFFGPGTRLTVL.

The CDR3 nucleotides are TGTGCCAGCAGCCAAGATGGCCAGCCCCAGCATTTT. Its protein is CASSQDGQPQHF. The V call is TRBV3-1 (or the pseudogene TRBV3-2), the J call TRBJ1-5; D gene uncertain. The CDR3 contains 12 residues. The V and J ends lost 0 bases and 7 bases respectively, with 4 bases between them. Germline values: CDR1 LGHDT, CDR2 YNNKEL (reference sequence).

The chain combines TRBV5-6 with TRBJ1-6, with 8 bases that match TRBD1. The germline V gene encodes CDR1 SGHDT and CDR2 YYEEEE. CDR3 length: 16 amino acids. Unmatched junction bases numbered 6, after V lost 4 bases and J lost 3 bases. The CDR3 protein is CASSTGQANYNSPLHF. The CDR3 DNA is TGTGCCAGCAGCACGGGACAGGCGAACTATAATTCACCCCTCCACTTT. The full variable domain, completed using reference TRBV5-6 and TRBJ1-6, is DAGVTQSPTHLIKTRGQQVTLRCSPKSGHDTVSWYQQALGQGPQFIFQYYEEEERQRGNFPDRFSGHQFPNYSSELNVNALLLGDSALYLCASSTGQANYNSPLHFGNGTRLTVT.

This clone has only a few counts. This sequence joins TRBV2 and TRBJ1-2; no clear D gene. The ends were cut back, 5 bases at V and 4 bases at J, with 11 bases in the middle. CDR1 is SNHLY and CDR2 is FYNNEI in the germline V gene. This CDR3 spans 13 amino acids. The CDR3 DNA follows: TGTGCCAGCAGTCCCTTTGTCGGCTATGGCTACACCTTC. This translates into CASSPFVGYGYTF.

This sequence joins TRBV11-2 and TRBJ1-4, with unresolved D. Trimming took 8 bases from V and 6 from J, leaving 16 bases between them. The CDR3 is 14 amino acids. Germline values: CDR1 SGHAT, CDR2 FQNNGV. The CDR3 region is CASGRERTDEKLFF. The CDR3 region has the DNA TGTGCCAGCGGGCGGGAGAGGACTGATGAAAAACTGTTTTTT.

The CDR3 sequence: CASSDPGAGNTEAFF. As DNA, the CDR3 is TGCGCCAGCAGCGACCCAGGGGCGGGGAACACTGAAGCTTTCTTT. The chain carries TRBV5-1 and TRBJ1-1, with D perhaps TRBD1 (6 bases). The germline V gene encodes CDR1 SGHRS and CDR2 YFSETQ. Trimming pared 4 bases from V and 1 base from J, leaving 14 bases between. The CDR3 length is 15 residues.

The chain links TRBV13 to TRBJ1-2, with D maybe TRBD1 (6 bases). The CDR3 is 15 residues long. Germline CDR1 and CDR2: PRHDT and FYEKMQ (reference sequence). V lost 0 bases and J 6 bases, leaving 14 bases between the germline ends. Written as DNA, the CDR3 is TGTGCCAGCAGCTTAGGAACGGGCAGGGGACATGGCTACACCTTC. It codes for CASSLGTGRGHGYTF.

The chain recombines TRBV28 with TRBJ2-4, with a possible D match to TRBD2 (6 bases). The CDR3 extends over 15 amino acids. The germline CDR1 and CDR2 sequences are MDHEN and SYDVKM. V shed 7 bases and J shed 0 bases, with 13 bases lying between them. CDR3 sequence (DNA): TGTGCCAGCAAAGGAGGGTTAATAGCCAAAAACATTCAGTACTTC. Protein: CASKGGLIAKNIQYF.

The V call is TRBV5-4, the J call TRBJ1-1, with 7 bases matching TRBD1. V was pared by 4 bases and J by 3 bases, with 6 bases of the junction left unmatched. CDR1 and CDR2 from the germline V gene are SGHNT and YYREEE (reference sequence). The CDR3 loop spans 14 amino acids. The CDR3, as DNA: TGTGCCAGCAGCGTGGAACAGGGGTACACTGAAGCTTTCTTT. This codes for CASSVEQGYTEAFF.

CDR3 nucleotides: TGTGCCTCAACGACAGGGATGGAGGCTGAAGCTTTCTTT. This codes for CASTTGMEAEAFF. The chain has TRBV2 and TRBJ1-1; 7 bases line up with TRBD1. Germline V gene sequence: CDR1 SNHLY, CDR2 FYNNEI. CDR3 length equals 13 residues. Unmatched junction bases numbered 12, after V lost 11 bases and J lost 6 bases.

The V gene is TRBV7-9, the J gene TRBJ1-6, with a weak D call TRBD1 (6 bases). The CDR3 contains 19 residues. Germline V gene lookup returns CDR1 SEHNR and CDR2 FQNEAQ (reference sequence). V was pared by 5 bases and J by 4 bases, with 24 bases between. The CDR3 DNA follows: TGTGCCAGCAGCCCTCGACTGCGGGGGGGCCCCGGATATAATTCACCCCTCCACTTT. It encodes CASSPRLRGGPGYNSPLHF. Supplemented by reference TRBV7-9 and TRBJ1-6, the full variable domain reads DTGVSQNPRHKITKRGQNVTFRCDPISEHNRLYWYRQTLGQGPEFLTYFQNEAQLEKSRLLSDRFSAERPKGSFSTLEIQRTEQGDSAMYLCASSPRLRGGPGYNSPLHFGNGTRLTVT.

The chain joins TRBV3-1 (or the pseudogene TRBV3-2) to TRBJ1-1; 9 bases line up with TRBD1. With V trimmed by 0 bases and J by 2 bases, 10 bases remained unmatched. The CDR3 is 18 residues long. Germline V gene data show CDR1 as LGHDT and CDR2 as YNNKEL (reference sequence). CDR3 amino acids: CASSQDPLNRGPNTEAFF. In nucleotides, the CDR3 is TGTGCCAGCAGCCAAGATCCCCTTAACAGGGGGCCCAACACTGAAGCTTTCTTT.

CDR3 in DNA: TGTGCCAGCAGCTCACCATCGGGGGACAGGGGTTACGAGCAGTACTTC. Its translation: CASSSPSGDRGYEQYF. The rearrangement uses TRBV7-9 and TRBJ2-7; 10 nucleotides line up with TRBD1. J lost 4 bases, V lost 4 bases, and 10 bases had no gene match. In germline, CDR1 is SEHNR, CDR2 FQNEAQ (reference sequence). The CDR3 is made up of 16 amino acids.

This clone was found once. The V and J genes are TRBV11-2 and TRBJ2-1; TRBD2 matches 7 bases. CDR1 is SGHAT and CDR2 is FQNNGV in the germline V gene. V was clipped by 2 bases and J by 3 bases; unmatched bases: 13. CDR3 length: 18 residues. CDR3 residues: CASSLKAASGIIYNEQFF. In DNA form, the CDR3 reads TGTGCCAGCAGCTTAAAGGCGGCTAGCGGAATTATCTACAATGAGCAGTTCTTC.

The chain's CDR3 is CASSFGQDSTDTQYF. The CDR3 bases are TGTGCCAGCAGCTTTGGACAGGATAGCACAGATACGCAGTATTTT. V is TRBV5-8 and J is TRBJ2-3, with TRBD1 matching 7 bases. The V segment lost 2 bases and the J segment 0 bases; nucleotides outside the gene matches: 3. Germline CDR1 reads SGHTS; CDR2 reads YDEGEE. CDR3 length: 15 amino acids.

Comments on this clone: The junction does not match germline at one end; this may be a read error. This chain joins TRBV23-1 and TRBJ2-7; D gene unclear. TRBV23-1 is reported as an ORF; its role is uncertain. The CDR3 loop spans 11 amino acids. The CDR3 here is CASSRSRVSNF. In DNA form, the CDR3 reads TGCGCCAGCAGCCGCAGTCGGGTTAGTAACTTC.